This T cell receptor beta chain is drawn from a study of cytomegalovirus exposure and HLA in healthy donors. Whole-study context: In a previous analysis, about 100 million unique TCR beta sequences were found from 150 million to 200 million T cells.

To note about this clone: Its specificity is not known.

The CDR3 has 15 residues. Looked up from germline, CDR1 is MNHNY and CDR2 is SVGAGI (reference sequence). Losses at the gene ends were 4 bases for V and 4 bases for J; bases not matched to a gene: 4. 60 Vbeta and 13 Jbeta primers were used in PCR. Assay used: immunoSEQ multiplex PCR; TCRdb lists only in-frame clones, some missing. The table has fewer than 250,000 clones, around 80% seen once. Study-wide points: Productive status was seen about 90% or about 30% of the time for most TCR beta V segments in an earlier analysis. The study put some 150 TCR beta chains on its list as cytomegalovirus-associated. Analyzed later, association rates of TCRs varied across HLA loci, with DRB1 most and HLA-C fewest.

The chain recombines TRBV6-6 with TRBJ2-1; the match to TRBD2 covers 10 bases. The TCR was taken from a man aged 25-45 years in good health and CMV-seronegative. Sequencing used PBMCs. The CDR3 region has the DNA TGTGCCAGCAGTTTAGCGGGGGGTAGGTACAATGAGCAGTTCTTC. It translates to CASSLAGGRYNEQFF.